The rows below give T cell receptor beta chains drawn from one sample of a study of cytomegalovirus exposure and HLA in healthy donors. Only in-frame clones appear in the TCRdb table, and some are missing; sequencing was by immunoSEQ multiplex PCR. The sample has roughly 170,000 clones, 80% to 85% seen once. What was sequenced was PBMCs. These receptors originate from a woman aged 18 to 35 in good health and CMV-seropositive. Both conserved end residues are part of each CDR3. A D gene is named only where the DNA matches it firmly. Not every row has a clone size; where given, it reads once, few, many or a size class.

CDR3 protein: CATKAGGFTEAFF
CDR3 DNA: TGTGCCACCAAAGCAGGGGGCTTCACTGAAGCTTTCTTT
V gene: TRBV28
J gene: TRBJ1-1
D gene: TRBD1
clone size: .

CDR3 protein: CASSSLQGVAYEQYF
CDR3 DNA: TGCGCCAGCAGCTCGCTCCAGGGGGTCGCCTACGAGCAGTACTTC
V gene: TRBV5-1
J gene: TRBJ2-7
D gene: TRBD1
clone size: many

CDR3 protein: CASSAGQANTEAFF
CDR3 DNA: TGTGCCAGCAGTGCGGGACAGGCGAACACTGAAGCTTTCTTT
V gene: TRBV2
J gene: TRBJ1-1
D gene: TRBD1
clone size: few

CDR3 protein: CASSLGPREAFF
CDR3 DNA: TGTGCCAGCAGCTTGGGTCCCCGTGAAGCTTTCTTT
V gene: TRBV5-6
J gene: TRBJ1-1
D gene: .
clone size: .

CDR3 protein: CASSRQGNGNTIYF
CDR3 DNA: TGTGCCAGCAGCAGACAGGGGAATGGAAACACCATATATTTT
V gene: TRBV7-8
J gene: TRBJ1-3
D gene: TRBD1
clone size: .

CDR3 protein: CASSLDPAGDRIQYF
CDR3 DNA: TGTGCCAGCAGCTTAGACCCGGCCGGAGATCGCATTCAGTACTTC
V gene: TRBV11-2
J gene: TRBJ2-4
D gene: .
clone size: .

CDR3 protein: CASTEGHYGYTF
CDR3 DNA: TGTGCCAGTACGGAGGGCCACTATGGCTACACCTTC
V gene: TRBV19
J gene: TRBJ1-2
D gene: .
clone size: few

CDR3 protein: CASSPHRVGEQYF
CDR3 DNA: TGTGCCAGCTCACCACACAGGGTGGGGGAGCAGTACTTC
V gene: TRBV18
J gene: TRBJ2-7
D gene: .
clone size: .

CDR3 protein: CASSVLVSPTDTQYF
CDR3 DNA: TGTGCCAGCAGCGTACTAGTCTCTCCCACAGATACGCAGTATTTT
V gene: TRBV9
J gene: TRBJ2-3
D gene: .
clone size: .

CDR3 protein: CASSQPQGKGSPYGYTF
CDR3 DNA: TGTGCCAGCAGCCAGCCCCAGGGGAAAGGGAGCCCCTATGGCTACACCTTC
V gene: TRBV7-2
J gene: TRBJ1-2
D gene: .
clone size: .

CDR3 protein: CASSRTAYEQYF
CDR3 DNA: TGTGCCAGCAGCAGGACAGCCTACGAGCAGTACTTC
V gene: TRBV11-2
J gene: TRBJ2-7
D gene: .
clone size: .

CDR3 protein: CASSLAGGTETQYF
CDR3 DNA: TGTGCCAGCTCCCTGGCGGGGGGAACGGAGACCCAGTACTTC
V gene: TRBV6-5
J gene: TRBJ2-5
D gene: TRBD2
clone size: .